The rows below give T cell receptor beta chains drawn from one sample of a study of beta chain features in type 1 diabetes. Libraries were prepared by immunoSEQ multiplex PCR; TCRdb keeps only in-frame clonotypes and omits some of them. Among 640,000 or so clones listed, 10% to 15% were seen once. Sequenced sample: naive CD4+ T cells from blood. The receptors were sampled from a man aged 18 to 30 with type 1 diabetes. The CDR3 runs from the conserved cysteine through the conserved F or W. The order of the fields is V gene, CDR3 protein.

TRBV5-6	CASSPDRGGSPLHF
TRBV9	CASSPTGQTIYEQYF
TRBV5-6	CASSRDRDTEAFF
TRBV2	CASKGQVNTEAFF
TRBV25-1	CASSSGQAVNSPLHF
TRBV27	CASTPGGLLVGANVLTF
TRBV29-1	CSVAEYSNTEAFF
TRBV6-1	CASSELRRINTEAFF
TRBV7-3	CASSLTWGNEQFF
TRBV6-5	CASSISGTGVYEQYF
TRBV11-2	CASSDWRDRQIYNEQFF
TRBV12-5	CASGLGQPNQPQHF
TRBV7-9	CASTPAWTSGAVYEQYF
TRBV2	CASSPQGARSTDTQYF
TRBV2	CASKTGTTVDIQYF
TRBV5-1	CASSSFGDGYTF
TRBV13	CASTKQLGGQQNIQYF
TRBV6-6	CASSYGTIDSYEQYF
TRBV7-2	CASRGPGLYTDTQYF
TRBV7-2	CASSSRDRLYEQYF
TRBV18	CASSGQGYEQYF
TRBV4-1	CASSQVSPPGDYGYTF
TRBV28	CASSLLTVGHQPQHF
TRBV15	CATSAQYEQYF
TRBV4-1	CASSQELGRETQYF
TRBV6-1	CASSERGTEAFF
TRBV27	CASSSAGSYEQYF
TRBV28	CASRAQGQQETQYF
TRBV7-2	CASSLRVGTGNQPQHF
TRBV7-9	CASSTGTRHEQFF
TRBV19	CASSIVWDTSYEQYF
TRBV18	CASSPDSNEQFF
TRBV6-1	CASRAGTSSETQYF
TRBV7-2	CASSLTRGGEQYF
TRBV5-1	CASSLAGATNEKLFF
TRBV5-1	CASKGKTSGFWDEQFF
TRBV30	CAWSPGTFGSPLHF
TRBV10-3	CAITGQENTNYGYTF
TRBV2	CASSNTYNEQFF
TRBV6-5	CASSGPGPITKEQYF
TRBV10-3	CAIRGQGSSPLHF
TRBV30	CAWRRTGDNSPLHF
TRBV6-6	CASSQDRGETQYF
TRBV4-2	CASGEGLQPQHF
TRBV19	CASCAAGDLDTQYF
TRBV10-3	CAISSGGATDTQYF
TRBV15	CATSRQWDQPQHF
TRBV30	CAWSVPGGTQYF
TRBV6-5	CASSYGTGGDSPLHF
TRBV27	CASSLAPDYNSPLHF
TRBV30	CAWSGVGQVYNEQFF